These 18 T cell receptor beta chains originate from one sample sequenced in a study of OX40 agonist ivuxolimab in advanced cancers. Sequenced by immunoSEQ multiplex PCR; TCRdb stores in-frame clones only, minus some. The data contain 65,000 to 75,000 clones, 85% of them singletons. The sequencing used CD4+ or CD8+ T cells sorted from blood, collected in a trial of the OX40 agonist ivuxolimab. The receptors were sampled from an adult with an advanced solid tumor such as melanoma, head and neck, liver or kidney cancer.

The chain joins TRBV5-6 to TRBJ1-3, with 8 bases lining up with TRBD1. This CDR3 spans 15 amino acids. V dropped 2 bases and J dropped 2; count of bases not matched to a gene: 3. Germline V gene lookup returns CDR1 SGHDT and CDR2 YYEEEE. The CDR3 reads CASSFGTGPGNTIYF. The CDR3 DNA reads TGTGCCAGCAGCTTCGGGACAGGCCCTGGAAACACCATATATTTT.

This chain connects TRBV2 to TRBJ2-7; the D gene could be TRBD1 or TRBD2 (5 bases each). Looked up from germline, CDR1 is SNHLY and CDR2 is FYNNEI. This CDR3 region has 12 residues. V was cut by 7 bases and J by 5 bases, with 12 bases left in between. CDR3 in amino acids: CASKPRGDEQYF. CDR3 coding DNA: TGTGCCAGCAAGCCCCGGGGCGACGAGCAGTACTTC.

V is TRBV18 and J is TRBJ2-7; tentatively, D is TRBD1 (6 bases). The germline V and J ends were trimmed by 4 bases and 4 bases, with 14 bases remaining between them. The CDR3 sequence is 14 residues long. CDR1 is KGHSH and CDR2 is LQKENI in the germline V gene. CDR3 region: CASSLSGVGYEQYF. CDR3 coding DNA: TGTGCCAGCTCACTCTCAGGGGTGGGGTACGAGCAGTACTTC.

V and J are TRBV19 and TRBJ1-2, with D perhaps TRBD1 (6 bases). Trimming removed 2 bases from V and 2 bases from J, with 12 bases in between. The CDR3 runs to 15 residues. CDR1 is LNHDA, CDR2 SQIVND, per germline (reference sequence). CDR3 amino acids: CASSIWDTINYGYTF. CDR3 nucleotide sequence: TGTGCCAGTAGTATATGGGACACCATAAACTATGGCTACACCTTC.

CDR3 in amino acids: CASSFSNQPQHF. The CDR3 DNA follows: TGTGCCAGCAGTTTTAGCAATCAGCCCCAGCATTTT. The rearrangement joins TRBV27 to TRBJ1-5; the D is unclear. Germline CDR1 is MNHEY and CDR2 is SMNVEV (reference sequence). The CDR3 is 12 amino acids. Between the trimmed V and J ends, which lost 3 bases and 0 bases, there was a span of 0 bases.

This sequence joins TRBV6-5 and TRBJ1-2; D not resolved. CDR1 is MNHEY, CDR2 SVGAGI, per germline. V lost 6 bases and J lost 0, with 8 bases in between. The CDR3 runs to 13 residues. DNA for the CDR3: TGTGCCAGCAGAGACCCAGCTAACTATGGCTACACCTTC. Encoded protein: CASRDPANYGYTF.

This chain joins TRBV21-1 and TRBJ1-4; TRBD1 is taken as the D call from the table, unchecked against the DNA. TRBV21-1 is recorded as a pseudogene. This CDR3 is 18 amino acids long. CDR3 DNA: TGTGCCAGCAAGGAGTGTGACAGCACCTTTGCAACTAATGAAAAACTGTTTTTT. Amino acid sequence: CASKECDSTFATNEKLFF.

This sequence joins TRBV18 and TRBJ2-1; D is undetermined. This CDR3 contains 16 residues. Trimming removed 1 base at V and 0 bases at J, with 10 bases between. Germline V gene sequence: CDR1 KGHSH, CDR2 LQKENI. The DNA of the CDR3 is TGTGCCAGCTCACCACAGGGCAGAACCTCCTACAATGAGCAGTTCTTC. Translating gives CASSPQGRTSYNEQFF.

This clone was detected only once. In DNA form, the CDR3 reads TGCGCCAGCAGCGACCGGGGCGGCCGGGAGACCCAGTACTTC. This sequence encodes CASSDRGGRETQYF. The chain couples TRBV10-2 to TRBJ2-5; D tentatively fits TRBD1 or TRBD2 (5 bases each). This CDR3 is built from 14 residues. Germline CDR1 is WSHSY and CDR2 is SAAADI. Trimming pared 6 bases from V and 5 bases from J, leaving 16 bases between.

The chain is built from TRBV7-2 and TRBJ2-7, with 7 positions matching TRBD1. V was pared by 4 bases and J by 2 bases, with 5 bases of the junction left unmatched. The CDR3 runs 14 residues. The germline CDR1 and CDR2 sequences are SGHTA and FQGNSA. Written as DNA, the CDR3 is TGTGCCAGCAGCTCTCGACAGGGAGCCTACGAGCAGTACTTC. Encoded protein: CASSSRQGAYEQYF.

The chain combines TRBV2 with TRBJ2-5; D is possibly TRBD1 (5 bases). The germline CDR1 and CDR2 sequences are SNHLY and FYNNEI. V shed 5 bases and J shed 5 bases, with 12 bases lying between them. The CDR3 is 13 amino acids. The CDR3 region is CASSSLGPETQYF. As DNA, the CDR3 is TGTGCCAGCAGTTCCCTGGGGCCCGAGACCCAGTACTTC. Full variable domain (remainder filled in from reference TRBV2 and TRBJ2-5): EPEVTQTPSHQVTQMGQEVILRCVPISNHLYFYWYRQILGQKVEFLVSFYNNEISEKSEIFDDQFSVERPDGSNFTLKIRSTKLEDSAMYFCASSSLGPETQYFGPGTRLLVL.

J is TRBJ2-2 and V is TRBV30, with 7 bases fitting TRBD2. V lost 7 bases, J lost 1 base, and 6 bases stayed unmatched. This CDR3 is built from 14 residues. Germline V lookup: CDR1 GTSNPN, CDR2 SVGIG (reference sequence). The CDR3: CASPGLMNTGELFF. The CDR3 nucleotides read TGTGCCTCCCCGGGACTAATGAACACCGGGGAGCTGTTTTTT.

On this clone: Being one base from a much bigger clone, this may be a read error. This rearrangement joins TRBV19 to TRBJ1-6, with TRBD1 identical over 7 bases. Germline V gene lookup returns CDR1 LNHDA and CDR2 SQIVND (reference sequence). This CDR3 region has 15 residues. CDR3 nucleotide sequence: TGTGCCAGTAGAAGCTTCACAGGGGTAGATTCACTCCTCCACTTT. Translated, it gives CASRSFTGVDSLLHF.

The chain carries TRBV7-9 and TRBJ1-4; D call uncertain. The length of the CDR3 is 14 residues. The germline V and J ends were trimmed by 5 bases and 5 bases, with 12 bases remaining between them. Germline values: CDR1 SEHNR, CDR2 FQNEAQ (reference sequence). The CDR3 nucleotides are TGTGCCAGCAGCCCCCCACTGCTGAATGAAAAACTGTTTTTT. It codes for CASSPPLLNEKLFF.

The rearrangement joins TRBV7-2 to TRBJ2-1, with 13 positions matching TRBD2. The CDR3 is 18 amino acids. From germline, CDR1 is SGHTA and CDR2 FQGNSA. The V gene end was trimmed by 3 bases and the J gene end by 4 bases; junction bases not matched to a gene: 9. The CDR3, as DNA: TGTGCCAGCAGCTTTGGACTAGCGGGAGTAAAGGGGTACAATGAGCAGTTCTTC. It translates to CASSFGLAGVKGYNEQFF. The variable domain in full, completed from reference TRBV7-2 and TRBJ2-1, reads GAGVSQSPSNKVTEKGKDVELRCDPISGHTALYWYRQSLGQGLEFLIYFQGNSAPDKSGLPSDRFSAERTGGSVSTLTIQRTQQEDSAVYLCASSFGLAGVKGYNEQFFGPGTRLTVL.

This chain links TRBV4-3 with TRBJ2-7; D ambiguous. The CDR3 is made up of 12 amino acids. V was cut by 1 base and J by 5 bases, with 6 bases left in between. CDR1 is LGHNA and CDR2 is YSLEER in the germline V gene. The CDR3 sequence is CASSQVPHEQYF. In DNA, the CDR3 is TGCGCCAGCAGCCAAGTCCCCCACGAGCAGTACTTC.

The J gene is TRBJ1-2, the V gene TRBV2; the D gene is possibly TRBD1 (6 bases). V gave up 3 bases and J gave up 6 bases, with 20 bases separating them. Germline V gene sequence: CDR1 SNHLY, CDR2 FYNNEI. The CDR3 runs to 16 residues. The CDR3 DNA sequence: TGTGCCAGCAGTGAGATCCGCACAGGGTGGGAAAATGGCTACACCTTC. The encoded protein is CASSEIRTGWENGYTF.

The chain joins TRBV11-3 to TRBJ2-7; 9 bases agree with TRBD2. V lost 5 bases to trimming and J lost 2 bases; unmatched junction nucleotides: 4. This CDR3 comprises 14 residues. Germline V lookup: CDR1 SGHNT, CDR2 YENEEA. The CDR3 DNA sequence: TGTGCCAGCAGCCCGTTAGCGGGGGCCTACGAGCAGTACTTC. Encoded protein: CASSPLAGAYEQYF.